The 3 T cell receptor beta chains below were found in one sample sequenced in a study of blood T cell repertoires in COVID-19. TCRdb's copy holds only in-frame clones and misses some; the assay was immunoSEQ multiplex PCR. The sample includes about 260,000 clones, roughly 80% of them seen just once. The specimen sequenced was PBMCs or T cells enriched from blood (not recorded which). The receptor source for this set is a man aged 25-45 years with acute COVID-19.

This clone was recorded a few times. The J gene is TRBJ1-4, the V gene TRBV5-1, with 8 bases that match TRBD1. In germline, CDR1 is SGHRS, CDR2 YFSETQ. Trimming took 4 bases from V and 4 from J; bases not matched to a gene: 3. The CDR3 loop spans 14 amino acids. Here the CDR3 DNA reads TGCGCCAGCAGCGAGGGACAGGTTAATGAAAAACTGTTTTTT. Its protein product is CASSEGQVNEKLFF.

This sequence joins TRBV11-3 and TRBJ1-5; the D gene is possibly TRBD1 (5 bases). Trimming took off 5 bases at V and 3 bases at J, with 20 bases between the two ends. This CDR3 is built from 17 residues. CDR1 and CDR2 from the germline V gene are SGHNT and YENEEA. Written as DNA, the CDR3 is TGTGCCAGCAGCCCCCCCCCAGGGAGGTGGGACAATCAGCCCCAGCATTTT. Translating it yields CASSPPPGRWDNQPQHF. Variable domain in full (rest from reference TRBV11-3 and TRBJ1-5): EAGVVQSPRYKIIEKKQPVAFWCNPISGHNTLYWYLQNLGQGPELLIRYENEEAVDDSQLPKDRFSAERLKGVDSTLKIQPAELGDSAVYLCASSPPPGRWDNQPQHFGDGTRLSIL.

The rearrangement links TRBV7-5 to TRBJ2-3; whether TRBD2, the table's D call, matches the DNA was not checked. TRBV7-5 is a documented pseudogene. CDR3 length equals 17 residues. CDR3 coding DNA: TGTGTCAGAAGCCCCGGCCGGGACTCACTTTGCACAGATACGCAGTATTTT. It yields the protein CVRSPGRDSLCTDTQYF.